This TCR beta chain was documented in a study of blood T cell repertoires in COVID-19. Background on the study: Researchers got acute and convalescent COVID-19 samples from the United States, Italy and Spain. T cells, B-cell-depleted T cells, or PBMCs supplied cDNA or gDNA.

J gave up 5 bases and V 4 bases, and 9 bases lay outside the gene matches. The CDR3 runs 15 residues. Germline loops: CDR1 SGHRS, CDR2 YFSETQ. In the authors' methods: The authors estimated nucleated cell counts from reference gene primer amplification. Sequencing was performed with immunoSEQ multiplex PCR; in TCRdb, only in-frame clones are kept and a portion is missing. The DNA was the basis for D and trimming; V, J and clone size are from that table. The repertoire has 150,000 to 200,000 clones, approximately 86% of them found once; the top ten carry around 9%. Sequenced: peripheral blood. The chain combines TRBV5-1 with TRBJ2-5; 9 bases fit TRBD2. This sequence was found in a man in his fifties or sixties with active or convalescent COVID-19. In DNA, the CDR3 is TGCGCCAGCAGCGGGAGCGGGGGGAGAGGGGAGACCCAGTACTTC. Its protein product is CASSGSGGRGETQYF.